These 11 T cell receptor beta chains originate from one sample sequenced in a study of shared clonotypes between healthy human individuals. Only in-frame clones appear in the TCRdb table, and some are missing; sequencing was by immunoSEQ multiplex PCR. The table lists about 1 million clones, about 75% of them singletons. The specimen was memory CD4+ T cells sorted from blood. Subset specified: CD45RA-negative fraction. All receptors derive from a man between 18 and 35 years old in good health.

The genes are TRBV2 and TRBJ2-7, with TRBD1 matching 9 bases. CDR1 and CDR2 (germline): SNHLY, FYNNEI. Trimming at V came to 7 bases and at J to 4 bases, leaving 11 bases not matched to a gene. The CDR3 has 15 residues. This CDR3 reads CASTSPGQGYYEQYF. In DNA, the CDR3 is TGTGCCAGCACTTCGCCGGGACAGGGATATTACGAGCAGTACTTC.

This clone has only a few counts. The chain couples TRBV15 to TRBJ2-7, with TRBD1 matching over 9 bases. V was pared by 5 bases and J by 6 bases, with 11 bases of the junction left unmatched. Germline V gene data show CDR1 as LNHNV and CDR2 as YYDKDF (reference sequence). The CDR3 is made up of 15 amino acids. The CDR3 loop reads CATSANRGPTAEQYF. CDR3 nucleotide sequence: TGTGCCACCAGCGCCAACAGGGGGCCTACCGCCGAGCAGTACTTC.

The chain joins TRBV5-1 to TRBJ1-3; no clear D. Germline CDR1 reads SGHRS; CDR2 reads YFSETQ. Trimming took off 4 bases at V and 0 bases at J, with 11 bases between the two ends. The CDR3 loop spans 15 amino acids. For the CDR3, the DNA is TGCGCCAGCAGCGTAGACACGGGCTCTGGAAACACCATATATTTT. Its translation is CASSVDTGSGNTIYF.

This clone came up a few times. This sequence joins TRBV28 and TRBJ1-1, with D perhaps TRBD1 (5 bases). Trimming cost V 1 base and J 1 base, with 10 bases left between them. CDR3 length: 15 amino acids. Germline V gene lookup returns CDR1 MDHEN and CDR2 SYDVKM. CDR3 sequence reads: CASSLSWGRNTEAFF. CDR3 sequence (DNA): TGTGCCAGCAGTTTATCTTGGGGGAGGAACACTGAAGCTTTCTTT.

In DNA, the CDR3 is TGTGCCAGCAGTCGACACCCGGGACTAGCGGGATACGAGCAGTTCTTC. This translates into CASSRHPGLAGYEQFF. The chain is built from TRBV28 and TRBJ2-1, with 13 bases that match TRBD2. The V gene end was trimmed by 5 bases and the J gene end by 10 bases; junction bases not matched to a gene: 11. The CDR3 extends over 16 amino acids. Germline V CDR1 and CDR2: MDHEN, SYDVKM.

The CDR3 sequence: CASRTDPASEQYF. The CDR3 coding sequence is TGTGCCAGTCGGACGGACCCGGCCTCCGAGCAGTACTTC. This chain joins TRBV28 and TRBJ2-7; D is undetermined. V was pared by 9 bases and J by 6 bases, with 18 bases between. This CDR3 region has 13 residues. Per germline, CDR1 MDHEN and CDR2 SYDVKM.

On this clone: This sample includes further DNA sequences coding for the same CDR3. V gene TRBV10-3 combines with J gene TRBJ2-7, with TRBD1 identical over 11 bases. This CDR3 is built from 14 residues. J gave up 3 bases and V 6 bases, and 4 bases lay outside the gene matches. Germline assignment: CDR1 ENHRY and CDR2 SYGVKD. This chain's CDR3 is CAISPGQGVYEQYF. DNA of the CDR3: TGTGCCATCAGCCCGGGACAGGGGGTCTACGAGCAGTACTTC.

This sequence joins TRBV5-1 and TRBJ1-4, with D possibly being TRBD1 (5 bases). Looked up from germline, CDR1 is SGHRS and CDR2 is YFSETQ. The V end was cut by 4 bases, the J end by 8 bases, with 18 bases between. The CDR3 totals 15 residues. DNA for the CDR3: TGCGCCAGCAGCCCTATGGGACGGAGCGGCGAAAAACTGTTTTTT. Its protein product is CASSPMGRSGEKLFF.

Written as DNA, the CDR3 is TGTGCCAGCAGCATCCAGCGGAACACTGAAGCTTTCTTT. It codes for CASSIQRNTEAFF. V is TRBV5-8 and J is TRBJ1-1, with unresolved D. Germline-derived CDR1 and CDR2 are SGHTS and YDEGEE. The CDR3 is 13 residues long. The V gene lost 4 bases and the J gene lost 1 base, with 8 bases spanning the gap.

This clone was found once. The chain is built from TRBV28 and TRBJ1-4; TRBD1 matches at 12 bases. The junction had 3 bases not matched to a gene; V was cut back by 6 bases and J by 4 bases. The CDR3 loop spans 15 amino acids. Germline lookup yields CDR1 MDHEN and CDR2 SYDVKM. CDR3 amino acids: CASRGQGAGNEKLFF. The CDR3 nucleotides read TGTGCCAGCAGGGGACAGGGGGCCGGTAATGAAAAACTGTTTTTT.

The chain recombines TRBV5-1 with TRBJ1-1; D is perhaps TRBD1 (5 bases). This CDR3 comprises 15 residues. The ends were cut back, 3 bases at V and 4 bases at J, with 16 bases in the middle. Germline V CDR1 and CDR2: SGHRS, YFSETQ. As DNA, the CDR3 is TGCGCCAGCAGCTGGGGCCGGGAGGGAGGCACTGAAGCTTTCTTT. Protein: CASSWGREGGTEAFF.